These 23 T cell receptor beta chains were all obtained from the same sample, sequenced in a study of tumor and adjacent non-tumor tissue in lung cancer. RNA was extracted from bulk tissue without any cell sorting. Distant lung tissue was collected more than 3 cm away from the tumor edge. TCRbeta libraries were built with three rounds of nested PCR, modified from ARM-PCR. TCRdb itself ran the multiplex PCR reads through MiXCR, one entry per CDR3 protein. The table has approximately 53,000 distinct CDR3 sequences, 74% seen once. Sequencing was carried out using distant non-tumor lung tissue. All receptors come from a woman aged 60-75 years with non-small cell lung cancer.

This clonotype was seen more than once but under ten times. V and J are TRBV6-2 or TRBV6-3 and TRBJ2-4; no firm D call. This CDR3 has 13 residues. V lost 2 bases to trimming and J lost 15 bases, with 17 bases between them. Germline V gene lookup returns CDR1 MNHEY and CDR2 SVGEGT. CDR3 sequence (DNA): TGTGCCAGCAGTTACGATGTCCAAACCGTTCTGTACTTC. It encodes CASSYDVQTVLYF.

Concerning this clonotype: The missing conserved phenylalanine or tryptophan at the end of this CDR3 makes a read error likely. This chain connects TRBV11-3 to TRBJ2-1; 13 nucleotides line up with TRBD2. The germline CDR1 and CDR2 sequences are SGHNT and YENEEA. This CDR3 region has 15 residues. This chain's CDR3 is CARSTGTSGIVVQFL. The CDR3 bases are TGTGCCCGCAGTACCGGGACTAGCGGGATTGTTGTGCAGTTCCTC.

Regarding this clonotype: A junction end diverges from the germline sequence, so it may reflect a read error. The chain combines TRBV6-5 with TRBJ2-7; D is ambiguous. Germline V gene lookup returns CDR1 MNHEY and CDR2 SVGAGI. The CDR3 is made up of 13 amino acids. The DNA of the CDR3 is TGTGTCAGCAGAACAGACGCAACCCACGAGCAGTACTTC. Its protein product is CVSRTDATHEQYF.

With regard to this clonotype: A read error may account for a junction end that differs from germline. The chain carries TRBV4-3 and TRBJ1-1; D might be TRBD1 (6 bases). The CDR3 is 14 residues long. Germline V gene sequence: CDR1 LGHNA, CDR2 YSLEER. CDR3 sequence (DNA): TGCGACAGCAGCCAAGCCGACAGGAACAGTGAAGCTTTCTTT. This encodes CDSSQADRNSEAFF.

The J gene is TRBJ2-7, the V gene TRBV10-3, with 14 bases matching TRBD2. CDR1 and CDR2 (germline): ENHRY, SYGVKD. CDR3 size: 15 residues. V shed 6 bases, J shed 12 bases, and the junction held 13 bases outside the gene matches. The CDR3 loop is CAISAGLAGGAKRYF. The CDR3 DNA is TGTGCCATCAGCGCAGGACTAGCGGGAGGAGCGAAACGGTACTTC.

In the case of this clonotype: A junction boundary mismatches the germline segment, possibly from a read error. The chain carries TRBV25-1 and TRBJ2-4; TRBD2 agrees at 7 bases. The V gene's germline CDR1 is MGHDK and CDR2 SYGVNS. The CDR3 contains 16 residues. The CDR3 nucleotides are TGTGCCGGCAGTGAAAGTAGCGGGCTAACCAAAAACATTCAGTACTTC. Translating gives CAGSESSGLTKNIQYF.

This clonotype was detected ten times or more. This chain links TRBV28 with TRBJ1-1; tentative D call: TRBD1 (5 bases). Trimming cost V 8 bases and J 1 base, with 14 bases left between them. Germline lookup yields CDR1 MDHEN and CDR2 SYDVKM. The CDR3 sequence is 14 residues long. CDR3 bases: TGTGCCAGCGTAAAGGGGCGAGAGAACACTGAAGCTTTCTTT. Encoded protein: CASVKGRENTEAFF.

Notes on this clonotype: Germline is not matched at one junction end, which may reflect a read error. The chain carries TRBV6-2 or TRBV6-3 and TRBJ1-5, with a possible D match to TRBD1 (6 bases). Germline lookup yields CDR1 MNHEY and CDR2 SVGEGT. This CDR3 contains 16 residues. CDR3 region: CASSYSRGGGNQPQLF. The CDR3 nucleotides read TGTGCCAGCAGTTACTCACGAGGGGGGGGAAATCAGCCCCAGCTTTTT.

V usage is TRBV4-2 and J usage is TRBJ2-4; weak D call: TRBD1 (6 bases). V lost 7 bases and J 5 bases, leaving 15 bases between the germline ends. CDR1 is LGHNA, CDR2 YNFKEQ, per germline. This CDR3 contains 14 residues. The CDR3 is CASNPLGAQNIQYF. CDR3 sequence (DNA): TGTGCCAGCAACCCCCTGGGGGCCCAAAACATTCAGTACTTC.

Concerning this clonotype itself: As the CDR3 is not closed by the conserved phenylalanine or tryptophan, this likely results from a read error. This rearrangement joins TRBV6-5 to TRBJ2-7; perhaps TRBD1 as D (5 bases). The CDR3 loop spans 15 amino acids. Trimming left V 4 bases short and J 5 bases short, with 18 bases between. Per germline, CDR1 MNHEY and CDR2 SVGAGI. The CDR3: CASSSPPIGVHEQYI. The DNA for the CDR3 is TGTGCCAGCAGTTCGCCCCCTATAGGGGTCCACGAGCAGTACATC.

On this clonotype itself: Mismatch with germline at one junction end may stem from a read error. This chain links TRBV6-5 with TRBJ2-7; 9 bases fit TRBD1. Germline CDR1 reads MNHEY; CDR2 reads SVGAGI. The CDR3 is 17 amino acids. The CDR3 sequence is CASSPGQGLPFSYEQYF. The CDR3, as DNA: TGTGCCAGCAGTCCGGGACAGGGCCTTCCGTTCTCCTATGAGCAGTACTTC.

A remark on this clonotype: At one end, the junction sequence differs from germline, possibly due to a read error. The chain carries TRBV11-2 and TRBJ1-1; D uncertain. From germline, CDR1 is SGHAT and CDR2 FQNNGV. CDR3 size: 15 residues. The DNA of the CDR3 is TGTGCCGGCAGCTTAGATCTGTCCCTGAACACTGAAGCTTTCTTT. Translation: CAGSLDLSLNTEAFF.

This clonotype was observed once. Sequence at one end of the junction differs from germline and may be a read error. For the CDR3, the DNA is TGTGCCAGCAGGAGAGAGGCTAAGGGTGGTGAGCGGTTCTTC. Amino acid sequence: CASRREAKGGERFF. The J gene is TRBJ2-1, the V gene TRBV6-5; no definite D call. The CDR3 covers 14 residues. Germline CDR1 is MNHEY and CDR2 is SVGAGI.

This sequence joins TRBV12-3 or TRBV12-4 and TRBJ2-2; tentative D call: TRBD1 (6 bases). The CDR3 runs to 15 residues. V lost 11 bases and J lost 4, with 20 bases in between. The CDR3 sequence: CACGPQTGTTGELFF. As DNA, the CDR3 is TGTGCCTGCGGCCCCCAAACAGGGACCACCGGGGAGCTGTTTTTT.

With respect to this clonotype: Germline and junction disagree at one end, which may indicate a read error. CDR3 sequence reads: CASSLPFGGESQYF. DNA of the CDR3: TGTGCCAGCAGCCTACCCTTCGGGGGGGAGAGCCAGTACTTC. V and J are TRBV7-3 and TRBJ2-5, with 8 nucleotides matching TRBD2. This CDR3 is 14 amino acids long. The germline CDR1 and CDR2 sequences are SGHTA and FQGTGA.

With regard to this clonotype: This may be a read error: a much more frequent sequence differs by one nucleotide. V and J are TRBV28 and TRBJ2-1, with 11 bases that match TRBD1. Trimming took 7 bases from V and 6 from J; bases not matched to a gene: 5. The CDR3 runs to 14 residues. Looked up from germline, CDR1 is MDHEN and CDR2 is SYDVKM. In nucleotides, the CDR3 is TGTGCCAGCACTAGTGGACAGGGGGCCAATGAGCAGTTCTTC. Its protein is CASTSGQGANEQFF.

This chain joins TRBV10-3 and TRBJ1-3, with TRBD1 identical over 7 bases. V dropped 2 bases and J dropped 3; count of bases not matched to a gene: 10. The CDR3 contains 17 residues. Germline values: CDR1 ENHRY, CDR2 SYGVKD. The CDR3: CAISEADRDSSGNTIYF. CDR3 DNA sequence: TGTGCCATCAGTGAGGCAGACAGGGATTCCAGTGGAAACACCATATATTTT.

This clonotype was detected a few times. The chain combines TRBV11-2 with TRBJ2-4; D is uncertain. V dropped 4 bases and J dropped 2 bases, with 9 bases sitting between them. Germline V gene data show CDR1 as SGHAT and CDR2 as FQNNGV. The CDR3 covers 14 residues. CDR3 sequence (DNA): TGTGCCAGCAGCTCCAGTTTGTCCAAAAACATTCAGTACTTC. This codes for CASSSSLSKNIQYF.

As to this clonotype: Likely a read error: the CDR3 ends without its conserved phenylalanine or tryptophan. J is TRBJ2-7 and V is TRBV4-1; the D is unclear. The CDR3 is made up of 14 amino acids. Germline V gives CDR1 MGHRA, CDR2 YSYEKL. Trimming cost V 4 bases and J 7 bases, with 17 bases left between them. CDR3: CASSRPGPNHEQYL. CDR3 sequence (DNA): TGCGCCAGCAGCCGTCCCGGGCCTAACCATGAGCAGTACCTC.

Regarding this clonotype: At one boundary the junction diverges from the germline segment, which might be a read error. This chain connects TRBV6-5 to TRBJ1-1; tentatively, D is TRBD1 (5 bases). The CDR3 covers 13 residues. Germline CDR1 reads MNHEY; CDR2 reads SVGAGI. CDR3 amino acids: CTSNPTENTEAFF. CDR3 coding DNA: TGTACCAGCAACCCGACAGAGAATACTGAAGCTTTCTTT.

With respect to this clonotype: A read error may produce the germline difference seen at one junction end. CDR3 amino acids: CASSRRAGGSNHPQHF. The CDR3, as DNA: TGTGCCAGCAGTCGTCGGGCAGGGGGTAGTAATCACCCCCAGCATTTT. This sequence joins TRBV6-1 and TRBJ1-5, with 7 bases aligning to TRBD1. The germline CDR1 and CDR2 sequences are MNHNS and SASEGT. The CDR3 runs 16 residues.

As regards this clonotype: One junction end disagrees with the germline gene, perhaps due to a read error. The CDR3, as DNA: TGCAGCGGCCGGGTTGGTGGCATAGATACACAGTATTTT. Its translation is CSGRVGGIDTQYF. The gene calls are TRBV29-1 and TRBJ2-3; D not resolved. The CDR3 length is 13 residues. Per germline, CDR1 SQVTM and CDR2 ANQGSEA.

The chain carries TRBV4-1 and TRBJ1-1; D gene uncertain. The CDR3 contains 14 residues. V lost 1 base and J 1 base, leaving 7 bases between the germline ends. CDR1 and CDR2 from the germline V gene are MGHRA and YSYEKL. The CDR3 sequence is CASSQVERNTEAFF. The CDR3 bases are TGCGCCAGCAGCCAAGTCGAACGGAACACTGAAGCTTTCTTT.